The entry that follows covers one T cell receptor (beta chain) sequence. Its antigen specificity is not known. Base qualities are not recorded, but no much larger clone differs from it by a single base. Counted from cysteine to phenylalanine, this CDR3 has 15 amino acids. The retained sequence is limited to the CDR3, 45 bases, with the frame set at the first base. The germline V gene sets CDR1 to KGHSH and CDR2 to LQKENI. The germline V end is reduced by 5 bases and the J end by 1 base; junction bases left unmatched: 7. Library construction relied on the immunoSEQ multiplex PCR assay. For the multiplex PCR, a mixture combining 60 forward primers for TCR Vbeta segments and 13 reverse primers for TCR Jbeta segments was used. The CDR3 region of rearranged TCR beta genes was amplified from genomic DNA by a multiplex PCR assay. On the Illumina HiSeq System, the amplified TCR beta libraries were sequenced as 87-base-pair reads. The authors' pipeline ran thus. A later analysis counted some 80 million unique TCR beta chains across the 650 to 700 repertoires, and 10 million to 11 million of these chains were shared by at least two donors. A nearest-neighbor algorithm error-corrected the raw reads and collapsed the reads into unique sequences, merging closely related sequences to remove PCR and sequencing errors. V, D and J gene segments were assigned by aligning CDR3 sequences to IMGT reference sequences. For a sequence to be retained, a match of at least six nucleotides to both a V gene segment and a J gene segment was required. A rearrangement was called productive if the CDR3 had no stop codons and remained in frame with V and J, and every other rearrangement was called non-productive. CDR3 was defined by IMGT convention, running from the second conserved V-encoded cysteine to the conserved J-encoded phenylalanine. In an earlier analysis of 500 to 650 of the donors, sequences lacking an unambiguous match to a single V gene segment were excluded. An earlier analysis of 550 to 650 of the donors classified V segments as functional when productive rearrangements were above 56.7% and as segregating when the standard deviation between donors was above 5%. A statistical classification framework was built for diagnosing cytomegalovirus status from the catalog of TCR beta chain sequences. In a later analysis, V and J genes were assigned by comparing TCR nucleotide sequences against IMGT/GENE-DB human TR gene sequences. Using the TCRdist pipeline, a later analysis assigned CDR3 sequences along with most-parsimonious VDJ recombination scenarios. In a later analysis, every TCR beta chain was defined by the combination of its CDR3 amino acid sequence and its V-gene family, and reads without a unique V-gene family were dropped. In a later analysis, 500 to 650 highly shared, low-generation-probability nucleotide sequences were removed to address suspected cross-contamination and a sequencing artifact. For each public chain, a later analysis derived a clonal expansion index from normalized ranks of inferred template counts within each repertoire. In a later analysis, generation probabilities were computed using a VDJ recombination model fitted to out-of-frame rearrangements, and the results were checked against IGoR. A later analysis scored TCR-TCR, TCR-HLA and TCR-CMV co-occurrence with hypergeometric tests, applying a repertoire-size bias correction to TCR pairs. False discovery rates were estimated in a later analysis by permuting HLA or CMV assignments 20 times. In a later analysis, co-occurring TCRs were grouped with DBSCAN, and TCRdist sequence similarity was added when clustering was performed within HLA-allele-positive subsets. For co-occurrence clustering, repertoires with fewer than 30,000 or more than 120,000 public chains were excluded, along with roughly 5 repertoires with anomalous nucleotide sharing. The table comes from immuneACCESS by way of TCRdb, which keeps in-frame sequences with V and J called. Part of the clones is missing from these tables; in studies checked, under half for an unresolved V gene and the rest for unknown reasons. D and trimming come from the DNA, and the V and J calls and clone size come from that table. The sample table lists about 130,000 clones, less than 85% of them with a count of one. Clones ranked in the top ten supply more than 8% of the sample.

This sample was included in a study of cytomegalovirus exposure and HLA in healthy donors (dated by TCRdb to about 2017). For the study in its entirety: In an earlier analysis of roughly 500 of the donors, less than 350 Gb of sequence data and roughly 100 million unique TCR beta sequences from 150 million to 200 million T cells were reported. Approximately 310 gigabases of sequencing data and some 85 million unique TCR sequences were included in an early release covering around 600 HLA-typed donors. The genetic ancestry cluster associated with self-reported Caucasian donors included 70% to 85% of the 398 genotyped donors. The study aimed to test whether signatures of past pathogen exposure could be identified by cataloging public T cell receptors. The study profiled the T cell repertoires of 666 subjects by immunosequencing and related them to cytomegalovirus serostatus. In addition to the first cohort of 666 subjects, a separate validation cohort of around 110 different subjects was used. To predict cytomegalovirus infection status, the study combined high-throughput TCR immunosequencing, statistical association of individual TCRs with disease status, and machine learning. A later analysis re-examined previously published TCR beta repertoires from more than 650 donors and added high-resolution HLA genotyping to investigate patterns of TCR occurrence. In the later analysis, no new phenotypic data were used to find candidate immune exposures; instead, reliance was placed on TCR beta sequences and their occurrence across donors. An earlier analysis of several hundred of the donors applied high-throughput TCR beta sequencing to assess whether each TCR beta V gene segment acted as functional or pseudogenic. Donor age, sex, ethnicity and CMV serostatus were collected together with the repertoire data. A later genetic analysis took genome-wide SNP genotypes for about three fifths of the roughly 670 donors and used that subset as a discovery cohort. All discovery cohort repertoires had been generated using a single sequencing platform. HLA typing included class I and class II loci at four-digit resolution. Typing coverage varied by locus: roughly 620-640 donors for A, B, C, DRB1 and DQB1; approximately 500 for DQA1; about 590 for DPA1; roughly 450 for DPB1. Roughly 5 DR-DQ haplotypes were handled as single units for association and clustering, since linkage in the cohort was strong. On average, roughly 240,000 unique TCR beta nucleotide sequences were sequenced per donor among some 430 genotyped donors of the cohort, with 15% to 20% of those sequences being non-productive. The paper's findings and limits, for the study overall: Most CMV-associated TCR beta chains appeared to be HLA-restricted in a later analysis, and the HLA associations seemed to be driven largely by CMV exposure. Across donors, most TCR sequences were observed very rarely, whereas some public TCRs were present in many individuals. A further reported finding was that TCR beta sequences accurately predicted the HLA-A and HLA-B alleles for most subjects in the first cohort. In a later genetic analysis, a missense DCLRE1C variant was associated with V-gene and J-gene trimming of TCR beta chains, and the association was replicated in an independent cohort. HLA typing was unavailable for some donors at each locus, so association tests used only the typed subset. The classifier was reported to diagnose cytomegalovirus status with high specificity and sensitivity in both the original cohort and the validation cohort. Because the 87-base-pair reads could not distinguish some IMGT-functional V segments, including TRBV6-2 and TRBV6-3, those segments were excluded. For the cohort, immune exposure information was limited to CMV serostatus. In vitro tests confirmed that a few of the cytomegalovirus-associated TCR beta chains recognize cytomegalovirus antigens. A later analysis associated about 17,000 TCR beta sequences with specific HLA alleles at a false discovery rate of 0.05. Linkage disequilibrium might explain the correlated functional status among segregating V segments, but an unknown experimental factor could not be excluded. When HLA alleles, especially DR and DQ, strongly co-occurred, attributing TCR associations to individual alleles was difficult. The sequencing pipeline was judged likely to have produced a cluster of highly shared sequence variants as a technical artifact. A later analysis reported that several top co-occurrence clusters appeared linked to parvovirus B19, influenza, CMV and Epstein-Barr virus. Compared with equally common non-associated chains, HLA-associated TCR beta chains in a later analysis were more clonally expanded and had lower generation probabilities. Roughly uniform sequencing depth across donors was assumed in presence/absence analyses, although this assumption may not hold. The study listed 164 TCR beta chains as associated with cytomegalovirus. In a later analysis, TCR association rates were found to vary across HLA loci, with the most associated TCRs seen for DRB1 alleles and the fewest for HLA-C alleles. Compared with the roughly 670-donor mean, donors in an Asian-associated ancestry cluster had fewer N-insertions in productive TCRs, according to a later genetic analysis. The authors suggested that the approach could potentially be extended to other disease states and immunological phenotypes. In this cohort, only TCR beta chains were sequenced, and detectable features were limited by the absence of alpha or paired-chain data. The earlier analysis of approximately 560 of the donors excluded some 15 rarely observed V segments, including chromosome 9 orphons, because counts were too low. In an earlier analysis of several hundred of the donors, most TCR beta V segments were observed in productive rearrangements about 87% or about 30% of the time, broadly matching IMGT annotations.

The cohort consisted of approximately 670 healthy bone marrow donors. All cohort members were sampled while nominally healthy, although unrecorded immune exposures were likely present. The donor tested CMV seropositive and was one of the 289 seropositive cohort members. A peripheral blood sample was provided by each donor, and peripheral blood mononuclear cells were used for TCR beta sequencing. The Qiagen DNeasy Blood Extraction Kit was used to extract genomic DNA from the blood cell samples. Sequencing input: PBMCs. This chain is built from TRBV18 and TRBJ2-5, and 7 junctional nucleotides match TRBD1. The clonotype originates from a man aged 25-45 years in good health and CMV-seropositive. The CDR3 loop reads CASSAGGSFQETQYF. The sequenced DNA is TGTGCCAGCTCAGCAGGGGGTAGTTTCCAAGAGACCCAGTACTTC.